This T cell receptor beta chain was identified during a study of T cell responses to AZD1222 COVID-19 vaccine. Study in general: Pooled together were second doses at about 4 or about 12 weeks. Notes on the study in general: Researchers report vaccine-associated CD4 TCRs spanning spike, with dominance at 160-218 and 743-854. Samples come after the peak T cell response, not at day 14. Targets within unmutated variant regions were reportedly found for nearly half of spike-specific TCRs.

Concerning this clone itself: Antigen unknown.

The data were produced by immunoSEQ multiplex PCR, yet TCRdb's version contains in-frame clones alone and is incomplete. This table holds about 97,000 clones, 84% found once. Source: peripheral blood, taken on day 0 of AZD1222 vaccination. The sequence came from an adult in good health.

This chain's CDR3 is CASSLPIRGYTF. DNA of the CDR3: TGTGCCAGCAGTCTCCCGATCCGTGGCTACACCTTC. The chain recombines TRBV12-3 or TRBV12-4 with TRBJ1-2; unclear D gene. CDR3 length equals 12 residues. V lost 5 bases to trimming and J lost 7 bases, with 11 bases between them.